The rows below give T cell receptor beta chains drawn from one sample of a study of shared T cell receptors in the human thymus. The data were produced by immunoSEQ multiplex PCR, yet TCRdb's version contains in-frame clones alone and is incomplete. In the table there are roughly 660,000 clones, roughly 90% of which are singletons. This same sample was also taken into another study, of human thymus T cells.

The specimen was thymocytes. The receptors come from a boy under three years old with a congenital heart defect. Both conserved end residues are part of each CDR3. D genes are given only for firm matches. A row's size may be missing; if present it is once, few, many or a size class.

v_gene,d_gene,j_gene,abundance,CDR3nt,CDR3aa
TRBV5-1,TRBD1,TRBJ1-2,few,TGCGCCAGCAGCTTGGCCCCAGGACAGGGGTGGTATGGCTACACCTTC,CASSLAPGQGWYGYTF
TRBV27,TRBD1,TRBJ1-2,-,TGTGCCAGTGCCCAGGGGGGACAGGGAGTCTCCACCTTC,CASAQGGQGVSTF
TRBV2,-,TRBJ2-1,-,TGTGCCAGCAGTGAACCTCCTCTCGGGACCTACAATGAGCAGTTCTTC,CASSEPPLGTYNEQFF
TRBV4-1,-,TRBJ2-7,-,TGCGCCAGCAGCCGAGTGTCCAGACTCTTATCCTACGAGCAGTACTTC,CASSRVSRLLSYEQYF
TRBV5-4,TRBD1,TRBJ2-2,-,TGTGCCAGCAGCACCCCGGACAGGGGTGTTCACACCGGGGAGCTGTTTTTT,CASSTPDRGVHTGELFF
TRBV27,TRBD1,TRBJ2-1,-,TGTGCCAGCAGTCCAAGGGGGACAGGGATTCAGAATGAGCAGTTCTTC,CASSPRGTGIQNEQFF
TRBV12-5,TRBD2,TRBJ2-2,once,TGTGCTAGTGGTTTGGTACGGCAGCGGGAGCCCTTTTCGAACACCGGGGAGCTGTTTTTT,CASGLVRQREPFSNTGELFF
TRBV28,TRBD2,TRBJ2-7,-,TGTGCCAGCAGTCTTTCTAGCGGGAGGGAATACGAGCAGTACTTC,CASSLSSGREYEQYF
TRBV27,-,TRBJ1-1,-,TGTGCCAGCAGCCCACAGGGTCGTGGCACTGAAGCTTTCTTT,CASSPQGRGTEAFF
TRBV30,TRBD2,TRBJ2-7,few,TGTGCCTGGAGTGTACAACGTCTAGCGGGGACCTACGAGCAGTACTTC,CAWSVQRLAGTYEQYF
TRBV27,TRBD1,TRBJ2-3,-,TGTGCCAGCAGTTTATCGGTGCGTTCGGACAGGGCCCCAGATACGCAGTATTTT,CASSLSVRSDRAPDTQYF
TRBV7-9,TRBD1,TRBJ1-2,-,TGTGCCAGCACGCCCAAGGGGGCGGACAGGGTTTATGGCTACACCTTC,CASTPKGADRVYGYTF
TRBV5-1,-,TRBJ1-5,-,TGCGCCAGCAGCCCTGGGGAGGGGAAACAGCCCCAGCATTTT,CASSPGEGKQPQHF
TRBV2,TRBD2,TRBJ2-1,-,TGTGCCAGCAGGGACGGACTAGCGGGAGGGCCGGGGCAGTTCTTC,CASRDGLAGGPGQFF
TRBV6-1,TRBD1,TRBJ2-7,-,TGTGCCAGTCTTGAGGGACAGGGGCCCGAGCAGTACTTC,CASLEGQGPEQYF
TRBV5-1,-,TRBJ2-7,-,TGCGCCAGCAGCGCAAGACGGAGGGAGAAGGGTAACGAGCAGTACTTC,CASSARRREKGNEQYF
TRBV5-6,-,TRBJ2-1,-,TGTGCCAGCATCTGCAGGGGAGTAGGCAATGAGCAGTTCTTC,CASICRGVGNEQFF
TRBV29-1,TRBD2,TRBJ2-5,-,TGCAGCGGGACTGGACGGGAGGGCCTAGAGACCCAGTACTTC,CSGTGREGLETQYF
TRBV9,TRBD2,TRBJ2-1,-,TGTGCCAGCAGCCCGGGGACTAGCGGGATTTACAATGAGCAGTTCTTC,CASSPGTSGIYNEQFF
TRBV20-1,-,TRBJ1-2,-,TGCAGTGCTCCCCAAAAAGGCTACACCTTC,CSAPQKGYTF
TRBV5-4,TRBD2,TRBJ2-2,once,TGTGCCAGCAGCTTGTGGCGGGAGGGCCGTACCGGGGAGCTGTTTTTT,CASSLWREGRTGELFF
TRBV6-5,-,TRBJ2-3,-,TGTGCCAGCAGTTACGACCGGGACTTCACAGATACGCAGTATTTT,CASSYDRDFTDTQYF
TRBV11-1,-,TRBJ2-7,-,TGTGCCAGCAGCCCGGGGGTACTCTACGAGCAGTACTTC,CASSPGVLYEQYF
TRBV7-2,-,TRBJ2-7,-,TGTGCCAGCAGCTTAGGAGGCAGCTTAGAGGAGCTGGACTTC,CASSLGGSLEELDF
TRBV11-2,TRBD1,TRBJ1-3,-,TGTGCCAGCAGCTTAAGCCCTCAGGGGGACACCATATATTTT,CASSLSPQGDTIYF
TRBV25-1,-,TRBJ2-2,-,TGTGCCAGCAGTGGAGAGGGTTTTGCCCGGGCCGGGGAGCTGTTTTTT,CASSGEGFARAGELFF
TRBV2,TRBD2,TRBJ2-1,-,TGTGCCAGCAGTGAACCTAGCGGGAGGGGGGGCAATGAGCAGTTCTTC,CASSEPSGRGGNEQFF
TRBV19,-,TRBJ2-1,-,TGTGCCAGTAGTATCCAGGATCCCTACAATGAGCAGTTCTTC,CASSIQDPYNEQFF
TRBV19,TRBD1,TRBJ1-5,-,TGTGCCAGTAGTGAGGGACAGGGCGATCAGCCCCAGCATTTT,CASSEGQGDQPQHF
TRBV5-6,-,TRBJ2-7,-,TGTGCCAGCAGCGCGGAGGAGCAGTACTTC,CASSAEEQYF
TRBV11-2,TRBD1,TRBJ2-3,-,TGTGCCAGCAGGGTTCCGACAGGGCCCGGCACAGATACGCAGTATTTT,CASRVPTGPGTDTQYF
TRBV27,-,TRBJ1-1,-,TGTGCCAGCAGTCCCCTCGGCAGGGTGGATGTCATGAACACTGAAGCTTTCTTT,CASSPLGRVDVMNTEAFF
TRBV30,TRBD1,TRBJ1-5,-,TGTGCCTGGAGTGTACCAGGGACAGGGCATCAGCCCCAGCATTTT,CAWSVPGTGHQPQHF
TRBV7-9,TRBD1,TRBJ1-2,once,TGTGCCAGCAGCTTAGGAGAACAGGGGGCCCCTATGCCCTATGGCTACACCTTC,CASSLGEQGAPMPYGYTF
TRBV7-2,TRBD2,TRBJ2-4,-,TGTGCCAGCAGCAAGGGACTAGCGGGAGCCGTAGCCAAAAACATTCAGTACTTC,CASSKGLAGAVAKNIQYF
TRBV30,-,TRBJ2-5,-,TGTGCCTGGAGTGTGGCAGGGCCGGAGACCCAGTACTTC,CAWSVAGPETQYF